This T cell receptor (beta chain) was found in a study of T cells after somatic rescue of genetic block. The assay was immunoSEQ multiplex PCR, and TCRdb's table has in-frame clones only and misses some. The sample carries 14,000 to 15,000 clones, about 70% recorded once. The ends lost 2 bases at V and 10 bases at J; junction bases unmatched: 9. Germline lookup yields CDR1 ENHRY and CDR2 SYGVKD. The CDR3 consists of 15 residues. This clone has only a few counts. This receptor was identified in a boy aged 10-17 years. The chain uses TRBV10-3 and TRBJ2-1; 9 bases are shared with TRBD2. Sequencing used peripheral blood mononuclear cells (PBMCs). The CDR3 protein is CAISEPHSSGNEQFF. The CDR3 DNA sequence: TGTGCCATCAGTGAGCCTCACTCTAGCGGGAACGAGCAGTTCTTC.